This T cell receptor beta chain was recovered during a study of CD8 T cells in Susac syndrome. Sequencing targeted TCR beta in blood CD8+ and CD4+ T cells. The multiple sclerosis control cohort comprised treatment-naive individuals presenting with stable or active relapsing-remitting disease. TEMRA cells were FACS-enriched, and CD8+ and CD4+ T cells were isolated negatively. This clonotype was picked up one time. An amount of RNA that ranged from roughly 0.5 to 1 ug was reverse transcribed with random hexamers. Across 54 Vbeta and 13 Jbeta, immunoSEQ multiplex PCR amplified TCR beta CDR3. TCRdb re-called the immunoSEQ multiplex PCR reads with MiXCR, one entry per CDR3 protein. The table lists about 180,000 distinct CDR3 sequences, roughly 92% of them singletons, with roughly 0.1% in the top ten. Trimming cost V 4 bases and J 9 bases; bases outside gene matches: 14. The CDR3 loop spans 16 amino acids. The germline V gene has CDR1 SGDLS and CDR2 YYNGEE.

This clonotype originated in a human donor with multiple sclerosis. Sequencing was carried out using CD4+ T cells from PBMCs. The chain combines TRBV9 with TRBJ2-1, with 9 nucleotides matching TRBD2. Here the CDR3 reads CASSSRAAGGVSEQFF. Here the CDR3 DNA reads TGTGCCAGCAGCTCCCGGGCGGCGGGGGGGGTCAGTGAGCAGTTCTTC.